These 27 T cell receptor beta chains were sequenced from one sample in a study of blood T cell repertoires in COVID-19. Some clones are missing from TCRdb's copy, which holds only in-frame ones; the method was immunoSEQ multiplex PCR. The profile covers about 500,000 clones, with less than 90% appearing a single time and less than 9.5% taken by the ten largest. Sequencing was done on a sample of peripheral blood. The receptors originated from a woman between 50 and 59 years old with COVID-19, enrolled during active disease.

The CDR3 DNA reads as TGTGCCAGCAGCTCAGAAGCTAACTATGGCTACACCTTC. This translates into CASSSEANYGYTF. The J gene is TRBJ1-2, the V gene TRBV5-6; D gene ambiguous. Germline V gene data show CDR1 as SGHDT and CDR2 as YYEEEE. V lost 3 bases and J 0 bases, leaving 6 bases between the germline ends. The CDR3 is 13 residues long. Complete variable domain (other parts from reference TRBV5-6 and TRBJ1-2): DAGVTQSPTHLIKTRGQQVTLRCSPKSGHDTVSWYQQALGQGPQFIFQYYEEEERQRGNFPDRFSGHQFPNYSSELNVNALLLGDSALYLCASSSEANYGYTFGSGTRLTVV.

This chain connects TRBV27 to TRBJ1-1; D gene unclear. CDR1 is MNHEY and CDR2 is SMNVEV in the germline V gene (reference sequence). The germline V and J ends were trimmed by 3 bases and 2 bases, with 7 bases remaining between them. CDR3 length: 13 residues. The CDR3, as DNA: TGTGCCAGCAGTTTTAGTCCTAACACTGAAGCTTTCTTT. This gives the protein CASSFSPNTEAFF.

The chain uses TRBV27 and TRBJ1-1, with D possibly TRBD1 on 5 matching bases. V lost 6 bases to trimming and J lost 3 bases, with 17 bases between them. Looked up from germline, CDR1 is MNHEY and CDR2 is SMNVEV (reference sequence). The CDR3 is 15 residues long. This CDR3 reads CASSPRTQMDTEAFF. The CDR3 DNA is TGTGCCAGCAGCCCCAGGACACAAATGGACACTGAAGCTTTCTTT.

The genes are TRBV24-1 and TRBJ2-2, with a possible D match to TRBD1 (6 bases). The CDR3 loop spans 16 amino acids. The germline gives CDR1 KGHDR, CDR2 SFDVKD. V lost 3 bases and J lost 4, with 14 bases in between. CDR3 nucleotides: TGTGCCACCAGTGATCAGGGGCCAGTGGGCACCGGGGAGCTGTTTTTT. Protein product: CATSDQGPVGTGELFF.

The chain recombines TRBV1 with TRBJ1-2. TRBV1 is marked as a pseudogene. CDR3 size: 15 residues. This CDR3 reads CTSSQGGVWGEGYTF. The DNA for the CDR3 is TGCACCAGCAGCCAAGGGGGTGTATGGGGAGAAGGCTACACCTTC.

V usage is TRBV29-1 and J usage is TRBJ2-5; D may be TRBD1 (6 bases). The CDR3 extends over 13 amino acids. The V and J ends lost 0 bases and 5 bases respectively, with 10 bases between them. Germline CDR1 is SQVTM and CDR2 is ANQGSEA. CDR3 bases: TGCAGCGTTGAAGATCCAGGGGTGGAGACCCAGTACTTC. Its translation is CSVEDPGVETQYF.

CDR3 amino acids: CASGIGRGSYGYTF. CDR3 coding DNA: TGTGCCAGCGGGATTGGGCGGGGAAGCTATGGCTACACCTTC. The chain uses TRBV27 and TRBJ1-2; unclear D gene. V was cut by 8 bases and J by 4 bases, with 17 bases left in between. The CDR3 loop spans 14 amino acids. Germline V gene lookup returns CDR1 MNHEY and CDR2 SMNVEV (reference sequence).

CDR3 region: CASSRTGGGEQFF. DNA of the CDR3: TGTGCCAGCAGCCGGACAGGGGGAGGTGAGCAGTTCTTC. The chain combines TRBV9 with TRBJ2-1, with 10 nucleotides matching TRBD1. The CDR3 is 13 residues long. Germline V gene data show CDR1 as SGDLS and CDR2 as YYNGEE. V was clipped by 4 bases and J by 9 bases; unmatched bases: 4.

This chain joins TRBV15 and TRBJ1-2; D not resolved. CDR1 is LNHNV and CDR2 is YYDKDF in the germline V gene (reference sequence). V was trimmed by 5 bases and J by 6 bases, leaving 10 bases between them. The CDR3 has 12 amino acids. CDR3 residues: CATSGGLHGYTF. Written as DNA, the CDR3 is TGTGCCACCAGCGGTGGTCTACATGGCTACACCTTC.

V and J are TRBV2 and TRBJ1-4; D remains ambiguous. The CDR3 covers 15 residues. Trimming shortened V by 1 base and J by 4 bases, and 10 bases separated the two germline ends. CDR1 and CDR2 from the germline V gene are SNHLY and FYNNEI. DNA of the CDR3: TGTGCCAGCAGTGAAGGATTACAGTATAATGAAAAACTGTTTTTT. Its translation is CASSEGLQYNEKLFF.

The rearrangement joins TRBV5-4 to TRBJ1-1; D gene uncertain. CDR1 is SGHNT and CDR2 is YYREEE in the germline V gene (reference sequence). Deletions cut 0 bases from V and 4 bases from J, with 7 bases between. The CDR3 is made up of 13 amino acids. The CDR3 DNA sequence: TGTGCCAGCAGCTTGGGGTTTAGCACTGAAGCTTTCTTT. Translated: CASSLGFSTEAFF. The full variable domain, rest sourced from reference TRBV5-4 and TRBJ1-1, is ETGVTQSPTHLIKTRGQQVTLRCSSQSGHNTVSWYQQALGQGPQFIFQYYREEENGRGNFPPRFSGLQFPNYSSELNVNALELDDSALYLCASSLGFSTEAFFGQGTRLTVV.

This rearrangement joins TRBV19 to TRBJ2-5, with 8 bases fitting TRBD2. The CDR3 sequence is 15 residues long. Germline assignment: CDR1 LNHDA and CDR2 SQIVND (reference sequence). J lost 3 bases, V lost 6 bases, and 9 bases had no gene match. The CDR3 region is CASSRIGGGEETQYF. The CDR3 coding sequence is TGTGCCAGTAGCCGAATCGGGGGGGGCGAAGAGACCCAGTACTTC.

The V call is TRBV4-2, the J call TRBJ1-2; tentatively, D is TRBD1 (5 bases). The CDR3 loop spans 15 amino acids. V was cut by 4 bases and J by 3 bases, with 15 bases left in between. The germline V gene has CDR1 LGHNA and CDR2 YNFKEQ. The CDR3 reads CASSLSNSGYYGYTF. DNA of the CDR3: TGTGCCAGCAGCCTCAGCAACTCAGGGTACTATGGCTACACCTTC.

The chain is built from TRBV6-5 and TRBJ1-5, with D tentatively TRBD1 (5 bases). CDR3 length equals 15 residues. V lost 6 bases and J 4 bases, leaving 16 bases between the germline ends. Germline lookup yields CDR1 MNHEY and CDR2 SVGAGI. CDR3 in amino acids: CASRFRDLRNQPQHF. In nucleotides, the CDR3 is TGTGCCAGCAGGTTCCGGGACTTAAGGAATCAGCCCCAGCATTTT.

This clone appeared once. CDR3 bases: TGCAGTGCTAGTCACGGTTCCTCCTACGAGCAGTACTTC. Protein sequence: CSASHGSSYEQYF. This rearrangement joins TRBV20-1 to TRBJ2-7; D is unclear. CDR3 length equals 13 residues. Trimming pared 3 bases from V and 0 bases from J, leaving 9 bases between. In germline, CDR1 is DFQATT, CDR2 SNEGSKA (reference sequence).

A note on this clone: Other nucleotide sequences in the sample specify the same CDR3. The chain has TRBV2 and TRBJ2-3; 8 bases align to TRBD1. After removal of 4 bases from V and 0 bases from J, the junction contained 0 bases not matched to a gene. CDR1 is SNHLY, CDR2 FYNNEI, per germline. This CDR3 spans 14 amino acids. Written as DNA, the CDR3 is TGTGCCAGCAGTGGACAGGGGAGCACAGATACGCAGTATTTT. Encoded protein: CASSGQGSTDTQYF.

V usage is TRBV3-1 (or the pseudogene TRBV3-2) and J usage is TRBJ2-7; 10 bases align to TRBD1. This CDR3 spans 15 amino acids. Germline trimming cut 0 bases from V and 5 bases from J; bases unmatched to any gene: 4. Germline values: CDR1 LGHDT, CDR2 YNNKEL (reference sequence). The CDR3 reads CASSQEGTGAHEQYF. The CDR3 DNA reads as TGTGCCAGCAGCCAAGAAGGGACAGGGGCCCACGAGCAGTACTTC.

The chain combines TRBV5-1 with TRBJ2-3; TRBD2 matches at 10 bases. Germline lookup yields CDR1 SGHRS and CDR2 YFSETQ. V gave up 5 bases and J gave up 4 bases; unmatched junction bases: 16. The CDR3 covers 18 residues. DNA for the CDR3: TGCGCCAGCAGGGGCCCTAGCGGGGGTCGCCGGTGGGCAGATACGCAGTATTTT. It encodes CASRGPSGGRRWADTQYF.

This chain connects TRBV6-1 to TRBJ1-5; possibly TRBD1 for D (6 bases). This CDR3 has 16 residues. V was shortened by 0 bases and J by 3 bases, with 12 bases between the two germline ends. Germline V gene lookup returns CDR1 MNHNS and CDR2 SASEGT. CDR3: CASSEAWTALNQPQHF. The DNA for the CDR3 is TGTGCCAGCAGTGAAGCCTGGACAGCGCTCAATCAGCCCCAGCATTTT.

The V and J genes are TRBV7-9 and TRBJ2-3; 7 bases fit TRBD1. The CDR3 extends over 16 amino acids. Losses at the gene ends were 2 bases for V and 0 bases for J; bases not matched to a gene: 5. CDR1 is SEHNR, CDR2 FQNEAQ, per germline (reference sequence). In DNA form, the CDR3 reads TGTGCCAGCAGCTTAAGAGGGGGCTTTAGCACAGATACGCAGTATTTT. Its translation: CASSLRGGFSTDTQYF. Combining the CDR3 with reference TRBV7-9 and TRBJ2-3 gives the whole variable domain DTGVSQNPRHKITKRGQNVTFRCDPISEHNRLYWYRQTLGQGPEFLTYFQNEAQLEKSRLLSDRFSAERPKGSFSTLEIQRTEQGDSAMYLCASSLRGGFSTDTQYFGPGTRLTVL.

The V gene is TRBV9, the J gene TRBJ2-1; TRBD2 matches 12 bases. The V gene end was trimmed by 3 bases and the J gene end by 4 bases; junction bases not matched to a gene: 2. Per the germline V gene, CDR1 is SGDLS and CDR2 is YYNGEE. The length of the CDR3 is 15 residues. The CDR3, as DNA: TGTGCCAGCAGCGCCGGGACTAGCGGGTACAATGAGCAGTTCTTC. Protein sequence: CASSAGTSGYNEQFF.

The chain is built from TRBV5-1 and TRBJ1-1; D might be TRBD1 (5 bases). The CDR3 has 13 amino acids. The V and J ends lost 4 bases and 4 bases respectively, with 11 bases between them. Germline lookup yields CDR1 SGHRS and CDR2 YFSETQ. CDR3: CASSQGGSTEAFF. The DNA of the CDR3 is TGCGCCAGCAGCCAGGGAGGAAGCACTGAAGCTTTCTTT.

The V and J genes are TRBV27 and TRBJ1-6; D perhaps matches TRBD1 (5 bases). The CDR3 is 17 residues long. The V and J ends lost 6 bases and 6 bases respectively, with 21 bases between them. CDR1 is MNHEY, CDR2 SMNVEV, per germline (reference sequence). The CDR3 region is CASSPRKQVLSNSPLHF. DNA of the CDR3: TGTGCCAGCAGCCCACGGAAACAGGTTCTTAGTAATTCACCCCTCCACTTT.

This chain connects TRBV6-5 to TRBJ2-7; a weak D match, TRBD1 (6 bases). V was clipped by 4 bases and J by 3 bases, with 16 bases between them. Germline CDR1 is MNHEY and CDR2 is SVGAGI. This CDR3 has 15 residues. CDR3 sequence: CASSSPTGLLYEQYF. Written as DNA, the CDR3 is TGTGCCAGCAGTTCACCGACAGGACTCCTCTACGAGCAGTACTTC.

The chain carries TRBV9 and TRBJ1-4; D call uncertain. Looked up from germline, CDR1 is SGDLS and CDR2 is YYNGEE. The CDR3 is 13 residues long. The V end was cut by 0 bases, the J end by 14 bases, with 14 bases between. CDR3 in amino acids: CASSVEPGPPLFF. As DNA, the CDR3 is TGTGCCAGCAGCGTAGAGCCAGGTCCTCCCCTGTTTTTT. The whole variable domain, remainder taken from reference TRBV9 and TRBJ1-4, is DSGVTQTPKHLITATGQRVTLRCSPRSGDLSVYWYQQSLDQGLQFLIQYYNGEERAKGNILERFSAQQFPDLHSELNLSSLELGDSALYFCASSVEPGPPLFFGSGTQLSVL.

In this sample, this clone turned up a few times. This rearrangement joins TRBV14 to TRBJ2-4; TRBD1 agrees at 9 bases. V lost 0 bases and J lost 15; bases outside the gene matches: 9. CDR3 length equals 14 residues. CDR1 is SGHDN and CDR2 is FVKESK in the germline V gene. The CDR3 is CASSQDPGQGLLYF. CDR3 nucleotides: TGTGCCAGCAGCCAAGATCCGGGACAGGGACTTTTGTACTTC.

The CDR3 reads CASSEQGGTDTQYF. The CDR3 nucleotides are TGTGCCAGCAGTGAACAGGGTGGCACAGATACGCAGTATTTT. The chain carries TRBV6-1 and TRBJ2-3, with D maybe TRBD1 (5 bases). V was cut by 2 bases and J by 1 base, with 7 bases left in between. The CDR3 contains 14 residues. CDR1 is MNHNS, CDR2 SASEGT, per germline.